The rows below give T cell receptor beta chains drawn from one sample of a study of cytomegalovirus exposure and HLA in healthy donors. Clones were read by immunoSEQ multiplex PCR, and TCRdb kept only the in-frame ones, dropping some. The sample shows approximately 140,000 clones, more than 75% of them seen only once. The material sequenced was PBMCs. The receptors derive from a human donor in good health. CDR3s include the opening cysteine and the closing phenylalanine or tryptophan. D genes are given only for firm matches. Only part of the rows carry a size: once, few, many, or a class if the clone is expanded.

cdr3_nt cdr3_aa j_call clone_size d_call v_call
TGTGCCAGCAGTTCCACAGGGTTCGACGAGCAGTACTTC CASSSTGFDEQYF TRBJ2-7 . . TRBV28
TGTGCCAGCAGGGCGACAGGGTCTGACGGGGAGCTGTTTTTT CASRATGSDGELFF TRBJ2-2 . TRBD1 TRBV7-2
TGTGCCAGCAGTTCGGGACTCCGCCCGGATACGCAGTATTTT CASSSGLRPDTQYF TRBJ2-3 . . TRBV5-6
TGTGCCAGCAGCCCCGGACAATACAATGAGCAGTTCTTC CASSPGQYNEQFF TRBJ2-1 . . TRBV7-9
TGTGCCAGCAGCTTAGGAGGCGGTGAAGCTTTCTTT CASSLGGGEAFF TRBJ1-1 once . TRBV7-6
TGTGCCAGCAGCTTAGTCGGGAATGAGCAGTTCTTC CASSLVGNEQFF TRBJ2-1 . . TRBV11-2
TGTGCCAGTAGTATAGTAGCTGGGGAGTCTGATACGCAGTATTTT CASSIVAGESDTQYF TRBJ2-3 . . TRBV19
TGTGCCAGCAGTTACTCTAATCGTGGCTACACCTTC CASSYSNRGYTF TRBJ1-2 . . TRBV6-6
TGTGCCAGCAGCTTCGGGGCTAGCGGGAGTCCTATAGGGTACAATGAGCAGTTCTTC CASSFGASGSPIGYNEQFF TRBJ2-1 . TRBD2 TRBV7-3
TGTGCCAGCAGCCGTGGGACTAGCGGGAGGGCCGCAAACATTCAGTACTTC CASSRGTSGRAANIQYF TRBJ2-4 once TRBD2 TRBV5-4
TGTGCCAGCAGTTACCGGGACAGGGCTGGAAACACCATATATTTT CASSYRDRAGNTIYF TRBJ1-3 . TRBD1 TRBV6-5
TGTGCCAGCAGCATACTGGCGGGAGGGCCCTCGGCCGAGCAGTACTTC CASSILAGGPSAEQYF TRBJ2-7 . TRBD2 TRBV7-9
TGTGCTAGTGGACCAGGGACAGGGGACTATGGCTACACCTTC CASGPGTGDYGYTF TRBJ1-2 . TRBD1 TRBV12-5
TGTGCCAGCAGCCCCCGACAGGGGGAGGGCGGGGAGCTGTTTTTT CASSPRQGEGGELFF TRBJ2-2 . TRBD1 TRBV7-3
TGTGCCAGCAGCCGGTTGGAGTCGGGAGTCGATGAGCAGTTCTTC CASSRLESGVDEQFF TRBJ2-1 . . TRBV14
TGCGCCAGCAGCCAAGGCTCCACAAGGGGAACCATATATTTT CASSQGSTRGTIYF TRBJ1-3 few . TRBV4-1
TGTGCCAGTAGTACAGGACAGGGTCAAGTTTGGTGGCAAGAGACCCAGTACTTC CASSTGQGQVWWQETQYF TRBJ2-5 . TRBD1 TRBV19
TGTGCCTGGAGTGTACTTAGGGGGCTCGGCACTGAAGCTTTCTTT CAWSVLRGLGTEAFF TRBJ1-1 . TRBD1 TRBV30
TGTGCCAGTAGTACCCAGGGTGACAGCTCCTACGAGCAGTACTTC CASSTQGDSSYEQYF TRBJ2-7 . . TRBV19
TGTGCCAGCTCACCGGGACAGGGATCTGAAAAACTGTTTTTT CASSPGQGSEKLFF TRBJ1-4 . TRBD1 TRBV18
TGTGCCAGCAGCTTAAACTTAGTGGGAGGCACCTACGAGCAGTACTTC CASSLNLVGGTYEQYF TRBJ2-7 . . TRBV7-3
TGTGCCAGTAGTATAACGGGAGCCTCGGGGAATGAGCAGTTCTTC CASSITGASGNEQFF TRBJ2-1 . . TRBV19
TGTGCCAGCAGAATGACAGGGTCTAATCAGCCCCAGCATTTT CASRMTGSNQPQHF TRBJ1-5 . TRBD1 TRBV28
TGTGCCAGCTCACCATCCCTCACCAGTAAAGATAGCAATCAGCCCCAGCATTTT CASSPSLTSKDSNQPQHF TRBJ1-5 . . TRBV18
TGTGCCAGCAGCTCGGCGGGAGGGGGATACAATGAGCAGTTCTTC CASSSAGGGYNEQFF TRBJ2-1 . TRBD2 TRBV7-9
TGTGCCAGTAGTACAACAGGGGGGAGCTCTGGGGCCAACGTCCTGACTTTC CASSTTGGSSGANVLTF TRBJ2-6 few TRBD1 TRBV19
TGTGCCAGCAGCGAGGTGGTGGCAGGGAACAATGAGCAGTTCTTC CASSEVVAGNNEQFF TRBJ2-1 . . TRBV5-4
TGTGCCAGCAGTTCTACAGGGGGCTCCTACGAGCAGTACTTC CASSSTGGSYEQYF TRBJ2-7 . TRBD1 TRBV6-5
TGTGCCAGCAGCTTGGGGACAATCATCCAAGAGACCCAGTACTTC CASSLGTIIQETQYF TRBJ2-5 . . TRBV7-9
TGTGCCAGTAGTTTCGCTCGGAACTATGGCTACACCTTC CASSFARNYGYTF TRBJ1-2 . . TRBV19
TGTGCCAGCAGCCCCAACGCGGCTCAAATAAAACAGGGCAGAGGCTACACCTTC CASSPNAAQIKQGRGYTF TRBJ1-2 once . TRBV7-9
TGTGCCAGTACGACCTCACCAGGCGCTGAAGCTTTCTTT CASTTSPGAEAFF TRBJ1-1 . . TRBV19
TGTGCCACTAGGGAGGTCACAGATACGCAGTATTTT CATREVTDTQYF TRBJ2-3 few . TRBV6-5
TGTGCCAGCACGCGAGAAGAGGGCAATCAGCCCCAGCATTTT CASTREEGNQPQHF TRBJ1-5 . . TRBV2
TGTGCCAGTAGTATAGTTGGAGGTCTGAACACTGAAGCTTTCTTT CASSIVGGLNTEAFF TRBJ1-1 . . TRBV19
TGTGCCAGCAGTGAAGCGGGGACTGCCTCCTACGAGCAGTACTTC CASSEAGTASYEQYF TRBJ2-7 . . TRBV6-1
TGTGCCAGTAGTCCCGGGACTAGGACGGTCGAGCAGTACTTC CASSPGTRTVEQYF TRBJ2-7 . TRBD2 TRBV19
TGTGCCAGCAGCCTCGGGACTGGGCGCACAGATACGCAGTATTTT CASSLGTGRTDTQYF TRBJ2-3 . . TRBV11-3
TGCGCCAGCAGCCCATCTCGCCTGACTTCAGGGCACGAGCAGTACTTC CASSPSRLTSGHEQYF TRBJ2-7 . . TRBV4-1
TGTGCCAGCAGCTTAGTCTGGCAGAACACTGAAGCTTTCTTT CASSLVWQNTEAFF TRBJ1-1 . . TRBV7-2
TGCGCCAGCAGCCCAGGGGGCCCCAAACCGAACACTGAAGCTTTCTTT CASSPGGPKPNTEAFF TRBJ1-1 . TRBD1 TRBV5-1
TGTGCCAGCAGCCAAGGGGGGACTAGCAGCACAGATACGCAGTATTTT CASSQGGTSSTDTQYF TRBJ2-3 . TRBD2 TRBV11-3
TGTGCCAGCAGCCGGGCCACTACAGGGGCCGAGCAGTACTTC CASSRATTGAEQYF TRBJ2-7 . TRBD1 TRBV25-1
TGTGCCAGCAGCGCCGGGAGAAGGGACTACGAGCAGTACTTC CASSAGRRDYEQYF TRBJ2-7 . . TRBV6-5
TGCGCCAGCAGCCACCTCGCAGCGGGGGGGCCAGGAGAGACCCAGTACTTC CASSHLAAGGPGETQYF TRBJ2-5 . TRBD2 TRBV4-1
TGTGCCAGCAGTGAATGGGGAGGGGTGGGGAACACTGAAGCTTTCTTT CASSEWGGVGNTEAFF TRBJ1-1 . . TRBV2
TGTGCCAGCAGTGATAGCGAGCTGGCACGAGCGGACCAGTACTTC CASSDSELARADQYF TRBJ2-5 few . TRBV2
TGTGCCAGCAGCTTGGTTGGACAGGGAAGCTATGAGCAGTACTTC CASSLVGQGSYEQYF TRBJ2-7 . TRBD1 TRBV5-4
TGTGCCAGCAGCTTGTATTTGGCTTCGGCAGGGGGCACCGGGGAGCTGTTTTTT CASSLYLASAGGTGELFF TRBJ2-2 few TRBD1 TRBV5-6
TGTGCCAGCAGTAGTGAGGACAGGGGACGGAACGAGCAGTACTTC CASSSEDRGRNEQYF TRBJ2-7 . TRBD1 TRBV6-1